This T cell receptor (beta chain) was captured by sequencing in a study of cytomegalovirus exposure and HLA in healthy donors. Study outcomes and limitations: Apparent HLA restriction characterized most CMV-associated TCR beta chains in a later analysis. HLA alleles were associated with 17,000 or so TCR beta sequences in a later analysis at 0.05 false discovery rate. In a later analysis, HLA-C alleles had the fewest associated TCRs, DRB1 alleles the most.

Note on this clone: Its matching antigen is unknown.

PCR amplification relied on 60 Vbeta primers (plus 13 Jbeta primers). Libraries were prepared by immunoSEQ multiplex PCR; TCRdb keeps only in-frame clonotypes and omits some of them. Its listing shows 200,000 to 250,000 clones. Germline lookup yields CDR1 WNHNN and CDR2 SYGVQD (reference sequence). V lost 4 bases and J lost 1; bases outside the gene matches: 11. There are 17 residues in the CDR3. The sequence derives from a woman aged 30 to 39 in good health and CMV-seropositive. Sequencing used PBMCs. This sequence joins TRBV10-1 and TRBJ2-3; 7 positions match TRBD2. The CDR3 bases are TGCGCCAGCAGTGGCCACTTCGCGGCGGGGGGCACAGATACGCAGTATTTT. This codes for CASSGHFAAGGTDTQYF.